Listed below are T cell receptor beta chains from one sample, sequenced in a study of T cell responses to AZD1222 COVID-19 vaccine. Assay: immunoSEQ multiplex PCR; the TCRdb copy retains only in-frame clones and omits some. The table lists about 140,000 clones, around 91% of them singletons. The sample here was peripheral blood, taken on day 0 of AZD1222 vaccination. The receptors shown here come from an adult in good health. The CDR3 runs from the conserved cysteine through the conserved F or W. Fields, in order: V gene, clone size, J gene, D gene, CDR3 protein, CDR3 DNA. A D gene is named only where the DNA matches it firmly. Expanded clones get a size class; other rows say once, few or many, or leave the size out.

>TRBV18|once|TRBJ2-3|.
CASSPSIGAPTDTQYF
TGTGCCAGCTCACCAAGCATAGGGGCCCCCACAGATACGCAGTATTTT
>TRBV5-1|.|TRBJ1-2|.
CASSLGYGYTF
TGCGCCAGCAGCTTGGGCTATGGCTACACCTTC
>TRBV7-8|.|TRBJ2-7|TRBD2
CASRQMGGGLYEQYF
TGTGCCAGCAGGCAGATGGGGGGAGGGCTATACGAGCAGTACTTC
>TRBV6-5|.|TRBJ1-2|.
CASSYPGSGYTF
TGTGCCAGCAGTTACCCAGGGAGTGGCTACACCTTC
>TRBV6-1|.|TRBJ1-1|.
CASSDPNLLNTEAFF
TGTGCTAGCAGTGACCCCAACCTACTGAACACTGAAGCTTTCTTT
>TRBV14|.|TRBJ2-3|TRBD2
CASSPAGVTDTQYF
TGTGCCAGCAGCCCGGCGGGAGTTACAGATACGCAGTATTTT
>TRBV28|few|TRBJ1-5|TRBD1
CASSEQYRGSQPQHF
TGTGCCAGCAGTGAACAGTACAGGGGGAGTCAGCCCCAGCATTTT
>TRBV5-6|.|TRBJ2-1|TRBD2
CASSWRGVHPYNEQFF
TGTGCCAGCAGCTGGCGGGGGGTCCATCCCTACAATGAGCAGTTCTTC
>TRBV11-2|.|TRBJ2-1|TRBD2
CASSGSPTSGARSYNEQFF
TGTGCCAGCAGCGGTTCTCCAACTAGCGGGGCCCGCTCCTACAATGAGCAGTTCTTC
>TRBV5-1|.|TRBJ2-1|.
CASSFRPSSYNEQFF
TGCGCCAGCAGCTTCAGGCCGAGCTCCTACAATGAGCAGTTCTTC
>TRBV27|.|TRBJ1-1|.
CASSFNRAPGEAFF
TGTGCCAGCAGTTTTAACAGGGCCCCGGGAGAAGCTTTCTTT
>TRBV25-1|.|TRBJ1-1|.
CASTGFNTEAFF
TGTGCCAGCACGGGTTTTAACACTGAAGCTTTCTTT
>TRBV28|once|TRBJ2-7|.
CASRGTSAYEQYF
TGTGCCAGTCGGGGGACCTCCGCCTACGAGCAGTACTTC
>TRBV29-1|.|TRBJ2-7|TRBD1
CSVYRDRGSAEQYF
TGCAGCGTGTACCGGGACAGGGGAAGTGCCGAGCAGTACTTC
>TRBV6-5|.|TRBJ2-1|.
CASSYKSRDTYNEQFF
TGTGCCAGCAGTTACAAATCAAGGGACACCTACAATGAGCAGTTCTTC
>TRBV6-1|.|TRBJ2-1|.
CASSEGGELDPYNEQFF
TGTGCCAGCAGTGAAGGGGGAGAGCTGGACCCTTACAATGAGCAGTTCTTC
>TRBV4-2|.|TRBJ2-1|.
CASSQTTRPLFGNEQFF
TGTGCCAGCAGCCAAACAACGCGACCGCTATTTGGGAATGAGCAGTTCTTC
>TRBV3-1/TRBV3-2|.|TRBJ2-1|.
CASSQLSSYYNEQFF
TGTGCCAGCAGCCAGTTAAGCAGCTACTACAATGAGCAGTTCTTC
>TRBV7-2|once|TRBJ1-5|.
CASSFKPGLAQPQHF
TGTGCCAGCAGCTTCAAACCAGGGTTGGCTCAGCCCCAGCATTTT
>TRBV7-9|.|TRBJ1-2|.
CASSQNSGYGYTF
TGTGCCAGCAGCCAGAACAGTGGCTATGGCTACACCTTC
>TRBV28|.|TRBJ1-6|.
CASSYINSPLHF
TGTGCCAGCAGTTATATTAATTCACCCCTCCACTTT
>TRBV10-1|.|TRBJ2-3|TRBD1
CASSTDRTRGPLFDTQYF
TGCGCCAGCAGTACGGACAGGACCCGAGGTCCCTTATTTGATACGCAGTATTTT
>TRBV7-9|.|TRBJ1-3|.
CASSFGAPVGRNTIYF
TGTGCCAGCAGCTTTGGGGCCCCCGTGGGTCGAAACACCATATATTTT
>TRBV19|.|TRBJ2-3|.
CASSMGVGDTQYF
TGTGCCAGTAGTATGGGTGTGGGAGATACGCAGTATTTT
>TRBV6-1|.|TRBJ1-2|.
CASSELALRGGYTF
TGTGCCAGCAGTGAGTTGGCCCTCCGAGGGGGCTACACCTTC
>TRBV28|.|TRBJ2-3|.
CASKLLGLLTSTDTQYF
TGTGCCAGCAAGCTCTTGGGACTTCTAACCTCCACAGATACGCAGTATTTT
>TRBV27|.|TRBJ1-2|TRBD1
CASRTGSNYGYTF
TGTGCCAGCAGGACAGGGTCTAACTATGGCTACACCTTC